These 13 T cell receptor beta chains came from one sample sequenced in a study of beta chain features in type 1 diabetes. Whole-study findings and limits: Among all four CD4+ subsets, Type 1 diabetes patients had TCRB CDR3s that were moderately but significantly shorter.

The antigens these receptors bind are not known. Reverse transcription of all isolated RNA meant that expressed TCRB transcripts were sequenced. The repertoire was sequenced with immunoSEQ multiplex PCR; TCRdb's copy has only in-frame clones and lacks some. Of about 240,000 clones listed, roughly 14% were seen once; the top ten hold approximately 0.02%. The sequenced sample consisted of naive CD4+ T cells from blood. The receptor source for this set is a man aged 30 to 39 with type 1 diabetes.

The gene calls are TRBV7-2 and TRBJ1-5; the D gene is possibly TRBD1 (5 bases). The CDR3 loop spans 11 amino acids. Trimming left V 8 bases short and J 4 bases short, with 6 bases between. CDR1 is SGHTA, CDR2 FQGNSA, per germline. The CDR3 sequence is CASGGNQPQHF. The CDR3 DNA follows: TGTGCCAGCGGGGGGAATCAGCCCCAGCATTTT.

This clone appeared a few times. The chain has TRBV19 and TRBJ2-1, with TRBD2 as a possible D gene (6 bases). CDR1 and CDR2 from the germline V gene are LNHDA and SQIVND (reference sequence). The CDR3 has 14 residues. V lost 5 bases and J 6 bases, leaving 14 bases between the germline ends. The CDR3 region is CASSPRGRGNEQFF. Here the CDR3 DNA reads TGTGCCAGTAGTCCGCGGGGACGGGGCAATGAGCAGTTCTTC.

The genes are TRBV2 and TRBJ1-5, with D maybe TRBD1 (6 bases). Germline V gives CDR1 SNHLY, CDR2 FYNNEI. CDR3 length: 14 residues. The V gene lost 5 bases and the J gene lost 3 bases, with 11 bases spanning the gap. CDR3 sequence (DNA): TGTGCCAGCAGTCCTACAGGGTACAATCAGCCCCAGCATTTT. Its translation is CASSPTGYNQPQHF.

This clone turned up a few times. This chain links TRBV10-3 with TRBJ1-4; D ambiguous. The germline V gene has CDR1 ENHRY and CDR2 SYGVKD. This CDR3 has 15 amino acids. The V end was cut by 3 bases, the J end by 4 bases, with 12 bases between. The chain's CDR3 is CAISDIGGGNEKLFF. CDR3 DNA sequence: TGTGCCATCAGTGATATAGGCGGTGGTAATGAAAAACTGTTTTTT.

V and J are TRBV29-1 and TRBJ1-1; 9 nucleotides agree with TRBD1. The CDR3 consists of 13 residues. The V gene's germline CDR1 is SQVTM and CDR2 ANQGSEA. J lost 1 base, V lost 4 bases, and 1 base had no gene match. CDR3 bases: TGCAGCGTTGCGGGACAGGGGAACACTGAAGCTTTCTTT. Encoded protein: CSVAGQGNTEAFF.

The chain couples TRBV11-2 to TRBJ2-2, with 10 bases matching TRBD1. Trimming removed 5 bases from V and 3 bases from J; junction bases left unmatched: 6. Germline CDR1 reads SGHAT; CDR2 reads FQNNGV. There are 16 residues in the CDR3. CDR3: CASSQTGGKDTGELFF. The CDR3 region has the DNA TGTGCCAGCAGCCAGACAGGGGGCAAGGACACCGGGGAGCTGTTTTTT.

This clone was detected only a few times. In nucleotides, the CDR3 is TGTGCCAGCAGTTACTCGGGCTTCTACGAGCAGTACTTC. This gives the protein CASSYSGFYEQYF. The chain uses TRBV6-5 and TRBJ2-7; D is uncertain. This CDR3 region has 13 residues. Germline V CDR1 and CDR2: MNHEY, SVGAGI. The V gene lost 0 bases and the J gene lost 3 bases, with 6 bases spanning the gap.

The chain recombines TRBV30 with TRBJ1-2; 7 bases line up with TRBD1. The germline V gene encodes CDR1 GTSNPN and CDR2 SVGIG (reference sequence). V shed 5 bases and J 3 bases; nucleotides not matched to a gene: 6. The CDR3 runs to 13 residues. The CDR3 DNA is TGTGCCTGGGGACAGGACTCTTACTATGGCTACACCTTC. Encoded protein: CAWGQDSYYGYTF.

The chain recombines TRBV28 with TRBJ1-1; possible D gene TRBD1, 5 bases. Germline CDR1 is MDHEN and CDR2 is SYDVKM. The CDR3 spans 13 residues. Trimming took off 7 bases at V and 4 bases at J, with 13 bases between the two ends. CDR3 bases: TGTGCCAGCACCGTGGGGGGGATCACTGAAGCTTTCTTT. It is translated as CASTVGGITEAFF.

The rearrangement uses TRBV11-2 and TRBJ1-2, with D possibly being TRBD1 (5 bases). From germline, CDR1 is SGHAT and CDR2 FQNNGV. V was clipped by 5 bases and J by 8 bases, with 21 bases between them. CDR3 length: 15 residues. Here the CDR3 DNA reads TGTGCCAGCAGCGTGGGACTAACCTTTCTGGGAGGCTACACCTTC. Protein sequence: CASSVGLTFLGGYTF.

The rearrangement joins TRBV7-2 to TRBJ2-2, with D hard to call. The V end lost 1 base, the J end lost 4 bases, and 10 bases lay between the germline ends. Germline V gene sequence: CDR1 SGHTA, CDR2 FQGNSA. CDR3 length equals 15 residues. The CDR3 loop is CASSLVSRGTGELFF. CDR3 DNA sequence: TGTGCCAGCAGCTTAGTCTCCCGCGGCACCGGGGAGCTGTTTTTT.

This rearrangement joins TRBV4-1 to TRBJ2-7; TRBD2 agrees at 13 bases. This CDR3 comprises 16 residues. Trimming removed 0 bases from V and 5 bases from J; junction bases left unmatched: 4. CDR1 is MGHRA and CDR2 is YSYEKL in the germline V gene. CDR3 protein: CASSQEGLAGRHEQYF. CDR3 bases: TGCGCCAGCAGCCAAGAGGGACTAGCGGGGCGCCACGAGCAGTACTTC.

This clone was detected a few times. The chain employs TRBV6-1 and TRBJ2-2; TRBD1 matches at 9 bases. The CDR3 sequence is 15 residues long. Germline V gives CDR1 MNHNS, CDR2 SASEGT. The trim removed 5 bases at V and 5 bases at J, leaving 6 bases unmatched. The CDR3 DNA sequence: TGTGCCAGCAGTACGGACAGGGGATGGACCGGGGAGCTGTTTTTT. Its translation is CASSTDRGWTGELFF.